The 17 T cell receptor beta chains below come from one sample, sequenced in a study of patients and donors after allogeneic stem cell transplantation. One entry per CDR3 protein, called by TCRdb with MiXCR from the RT-PCR reads. The sample gives fewer than 500,000 distinct CDR3 sequences, roughly 17% of which show up once; 6.5% to 7.5% is in the top ten. Sequencing was done on a sample of blood, either unsorted or a sorted T cell fraction (not recorded which). The source of these receptors is a human donor who was either an allogeneic HSCT recipient or a stem cell or donor lymphocyte infusion donor (not recorded which). It is not recorded whose cells these are; they may come from a transplant donor.

Turning to this clonotype: A read error is likely, as this CDR3 ends without the conserved phenylalanine or tryptophan. The V call is TRBV24-1, the J call TRBJ1-1; TRBD1 might be the D (6 bases). V was shortened by 3 bases and J by 10 bases, with 11 bases between the two germline ends. The CDR3 consists of 12 residues. CDR1 and CDR2 (germline): KGHDR, SFDVKD. The chain's CDR3 is CATSDQGRSAFS. In nucleotides, the CDR3 is TGTGCCACCAGTGATCAGGGGAGGTCAGCTTTCTCT.

In this sample, this clonotype turned up a few times. The chain carries TRBV7-2 and TRBJ2-3; TRBD2 agrees at 11 bases. Germline CDR1 and CDR2: SGHTA and FQGNSA. This CDR3 has 16 residues. The J segment lost 3 bases and the V segment lost 2 bases, leaving 4 bases of the junction unmatched. The chain's CDR3 is CASSLIGTSGTDTQYF. The DNA for the CDR3 is TGTGCCAGCAGCTTAATAGGGACTAGCGGAACAGATACGCAGTATTTT.

The chain joins TRBV15 to TRBJ1-5; unclear D gene. CDR1 and CDR2 (germline): LNHNV, YYDKDF (reference sequence). Trimming took off 0 bases at V and 7 bases at J, with 7 bases between the two ends. The length of the CDR3 is 13 residues. CDR3 in amino acids: CATSREGRQPQHF. For the CDR3, the DNA is TGTGCCACCAGCAGAGAGGGGAGGCAGCCCCAGCATTTT.

The chain uses TRBV3-1 and TRBJ1-6; D is unclear. Germline lookup yields CDR1 LGHDT and CDR2 YNNKEL (reference sequence). The CDR3 consists of 11 residues. The V end lost 5 bases, the J end lost 12 bases, and 8 bases lay between the germline ends. Here the CDR3 DNA reads TGTGCCAGCAGCGCTCCCGGACCCCTCCACTTT. Amino acid sequence: CASSAPGPLHF.

This clonotype has more than one count but fewer than ten. In DNA, the CDR3 is TGTGCCAGCACTGCCGGGACTGCTAACACCGGGGAGCTGTTTTTT. Protein sequence: CASTAGTANTGELFF. V gene TRBV2 combines with J gene TRBJ2-2; perhaps TRBD2 as D (6 bases). The CDR3 consists of 15 residues. The V end was cut by 7 bases, the J end by 2 bases, with 14 bases between. Looked up from germline, CDR1 is SNHLY and CDR2 is FYNNEI.

The V and J genes are TRBV9 and TRBJ1-3; D remains unclear. Trimming removed 4 bases from V and 7 bases from J, with 9 bases in between. This CDR3 comprises 12 residues. The V gene's germline CDR1 is SGDLS and CDR2 YYNGEE. Here the CDR3 DNA reads TGTGCCAGCAGCCCTTCAGAGAACACCATATATTTT. It translates to CASSPSENTIYF.

This clonotype was seen once. One end of the junction is discordant with germline, which a read error may explain. J is TRBJ2-1 and V is TRBV11-2; D assignment may be TRBD1 or TRBD2 (6 bases each). The CDR3 has 16 residues. Germline V lookup: CDR1 SGHAT, CDR2 FQNNGV. CDR3 in DNA: TGTGCCAGCAGCTCCCAGGGGCGGGGCCCCTACAATGTGCAGTTCTTC. It encodes CASSSQGRGPYNVQFF.

This clonotype came up many times. The chain carries TRBV11-1 and TRBJ2-3; TRBD1 matches 12 bases. J lost 2 bases, V lost 0 bases, and 12 bases had no gene match. This CDR3 has 20 amino acids. Germline V gene sequence: CDR1 SGHAT, CDR2 FQDESV (reference sequence). The CDR3 DNA sequence: TGTGCCAGCAGCTTAGCTCCGATGACCGGGACAGGGGGCCTCACAGATACGCAGTATTTT. It is translated as CASSLAPMTGTGGLTDTQYF.

The J gene is TRBJ2-5, the V gene TRBV24-1, with a possible D match to TRBD1 (5 bases). CDR1 is KGHDR and CDR2 is SFDVKD in the germline V gene. The germline V and J ends were trimmed by 0 bases and 1 base, with 11 bases remaining between them. The CDR3 has 16 amino acids. In nucleotides, the CDR3 is TGTGCCACCAGTGATTTGCCAGGGATTGGCCAAGAGACCCAGTACTTC. It yields the protein CATSDLPGIGQETQYF.

This clonotype was observed a handful of times. The chain uses TRBV9 and TRBJ2-1, with a tentative D call TRBD1 (6 bases). The germline V gene has CDR1 SGDLS and CDR2 YYNGEE. CDR3 length equals 16 residues. V was cut by 0 bases and J by 5 bases, with 15 bases left in between. This CDR3 reads CASSVAIRDIDNEQFF. The CDR3 nucleotides are TGTGCCAGCAGCGTAGCTATCAGGGACATAGACAATGAGCAGTTCTTC.

This chain uses TRBV7-2 with TRBJ1-4, with no clear D. In germline, CDR1 is SGHTA, CDR2 FQGNSA. The ends were cut back, 5 bases at V and 4 bases at J, with 17 bases in the middle. This CDR3 comprises 16 residues. CDR3 region: CASSTGVETLNEKLFF. The CDR3 DNA reads TGTGCCAGCAGCACCGGAGTGGAAACTCTTAATGAAAAACTGTTTTTT.

The chain recombines TRBV28 with TRBJ2-3; TRBD2 matches 9 bases. This CDR3 has 15 residues. The junction had 4 bases not matched to a gene; V was cut back by 4 bases and J by 2 bases. Germline assignment: CDR1 MDHEN and CDR2 SYDVKM. The CDR3 here is CASSSGLAFTDTQYF. The DNA of the CDR3 is TGTGCCAGCAGTTCCGGACTAGCGTTCACAGATACGCAGTATTTT.

J is TRBJ2-1 and V is TRBV30; no firm D call. The CDR3 consists of 15 residues. V lost 3 bases to trimming and J lost 3 bases, with 15 bases between them. Germline CDR1 reads GTSNPN; CDR2 reads SVGIG (reference sequence). As DNA, the CDR3 is TGTGCCTGGAGGTCCGGGTCCTCTTACTACAATGAGCAGTTCTTC. This translates into CAWRSGSSYYNEQFF. The full variable domain, rest sourced from reference TRBV30 and TRBJ2-1, is SQTIHQWPATLVQPVGSPLSLECTVEGTSNPNLYWYRQAAGRGLQLLFYSVGIGQISSEVPQNLSASRPQDRQFILSSKKLLLSDSGFYLCAWRSGSSYYNEQFFGPGTRLTVL.

The sample holds a few counts of this clonotype. The chain joins TRBV6-5 to TRBJ2-1; D is unresolved. Germline V gene lookup returns CDR1 MNHEY and CDR2 SVGAGI. V lost 0 bases, J lost 0 bases, and 6 bases lay in between. The length of the CDR3 is 15 residues. The DNA of the CDR3 is TGTGCCAGCAGTTACTCGCAGAGCTCCTACAATGAGCAGTTCTTC. Translating it yields CASSYSQSSYNEQFF.

This clonotype was observed a handful of times. This rearrangement joins TRBV12-3 or TRBV12-4 to TRBJ1-6, with 7 nucleotides matching TRBD1. CDR3 length equals 18 residues. Trimming at V came to 6 bases and at J to 2 bases, leaving 13 bases not matched to a gene. CDR3 DNA sequence: TGTGCCAGCAGGTCCCGGTCGACAGGGTCCACCTATAATTCACCCCTCCACTTT. It translates to CASRSRSTGSTYNSPLHF.

This clonotype was detected only a few times. The CDR3 coding sequence is TGTGCCAGCAGTTCCTCCTCTGAGTTGTTCTTC. Amino acid sequence: CASSSSSELFF. The V and J genes are TRBV12-3 or TRBV12-4 and TRBJ2-1; D call uncertain. V was cut by 4 bases and J by 15 bases, with 13 bases left in between. The CDR3 has 11 residues.

The gene calls are TRBV4-1 and TRBJ2-7; D uncertain. This CDR3 has 15 residues. The V end was cut by 1 base, the J end by 3 bases, with 13 bases between. The germline CDR1 and CDR2 sequences are MGHRA and YSYEKL. The DNA of the CDR3 is TGCGCCAGCAGCCAAGTACCGGTGAGGAACTACGAGCAGTACTTC. Amino acids: CASSQVPVRNYEQYF.